This TCR beta chain was sequenced for a study of T cell repertoires in cytomegalovirus infection. The V and J ends lost 3 bases and 5 bases, in that order; junction bases with no gene match: 6. CDR1 and CDR2 (germline): KGHDR, SFDVKD. The CDR3 runs 16 residues. One entry per CDR3 protein, called by TCRdb with MiXCR from the reads. The sample lists around 300,000 distinct CDR3 sequences, around 25% occurring once. This clonotype was obtained from a human donor in good health (CMV status not recorded). Some clones in this sample may be carry-over from other donors' samples. Sequenced input: PBMCs. The V call is TRBV24-1, the J call TRBJ1-4, with 9 bases identical to TRBD1. The CDR3 nucleotides are TGTGCCACCAGTGATGGACCCGGGACAGGGAATGAAAAACTGTTTTTT. The encoded protein is CATSDGPGTGNEKLFF.